The clone carrying this TCR beta chain was counted between two and nine times. Antigen specificity is unknown. Sample treatment: roughly 11-day PBMC culture with coronavirus spike peptide pools or control peptides (ViraFEST assay). The data are from a study of vaccination and CD4 T cells after COVID-19. Study at large: Comprising six males and four females, the convalescent participants counted two Hispanic individuals among them. Cells received overlapping spike peptides from SARS-CoV-2, HCoV-NL63, HCoV-OC43 and HCoV-229E as stimulation.

Sequence data for DNA of cultured CD4+ T cells were generated by the Oncomine TCR Beta short-read assay. The authors extracted genomic DNA from cultured CD4+ T cells. TCRdb re-called the PCR reads with MiXCR, one entry per CDR3 protein. The table includes 9,000 to 15,000 distinct CDR3 sequences, about 57% detected once. The CDR3 is made up of 16 amino acids. CDR1 is SEHNR and CDR2 is FQNEAQ in the germline V gene (reference sequence). Trimming removed 5 bases at V and 3 bases at J, with 19 bases between. This chain uses TRBV7-9 with TRBJ1-1; weak D call: TRBD1 (6 bases). The sequence came from a human donor who had recovered from COVID-19. The specimen was CD4+ T cells from blood, cultured in vitro. The CDR3 loop reads CASSPDGGRGDTEAFF. In DNA, the CDR3 is TGTGCCAGCAGCCCAGATGGGGGGCGCGGGGACACTGAAGCTTTCTTT.